This T cell receptor beta chain is drawn from a study of T cell repertoires in cytomegalovirus infection. The V gene's germline CDR1 is SQVTM and CDR2 ANQGSEA. The CDR3 runs 13 residues. The V end lost 7 bases, the J end lost 6 bases, and 15 bases lay between the germline ends. The table lists this clonotype with a few counts. TCRdb passed the reads through MiXCR, listing each CDR3 protein once. The data show more than 150,000 distinct CDR3 sequences, about 21% seen once. The chain combines TRBV29-1 with TRBJ2-2; the D gene is possibly TRBD1 (5 bases). The sequencing input was PBMCs. The receptor was isolated from a human donor in good health (CMV status not recorded). Some clones in this sample may be carry-over from other donors' samples. The DNA of the CDR3 is TGCAGCGCCCAAACTACAGGTGCCGGGGAGCTGTTTTTT. This translates into CSAQTTGAGELFF.